Below are 21 T cell receptor beta chains sequenced from a single sample in a study of blood T cell repertoires in COVID-19. Using immunoSEQ multiplex PCR, the repertoire was profiled, and TCRdb retains in-frame clones only, with some absent. The sample consists of around 190,000 clones, around nine tenths of them appearing once. Sequenced sample: peripheral blood. These receptors were taken from a man aged 45-65 years with COVID-19, enrolled during active disease.

The genes are TRBV27 and TRBJ2-5; D is perhaps TRBD1 (5 bases). Germline assignment: CDR1 MNHEY and CDR2 SMNVEV (reference sequence). The ends were cut back, 4 bases at V and 0 bases at J, with 15 bases in the middle. CDR3 length equals 16 residues. CDR3 amino acids: CASSYIGRGYQETQYF. CDR3 bases: TGTGCCAGCAGTTACATTGGAAGGGGTTACCAAGAGACCCAGTACTTC.

This clone appeared many times. This sequence joins TRBV4-1 and TRBJ1-2, with 8 bases lining up with TRBD1. The CDR3 length is 15 residues. CDR1 is MGHRA and CDR2 is YSYEKL in the germline V gene. Trimming cost V 0 bases and J 7 bases; bases outside gene matches: 7. The CDR3 region is CASSQELAGGFGYTF. The CDR3 DNA sequence: TGCGCCAGCAGCCAAGAACTTGCAGGGGGCTTTGGCTACACCTTC.

The chain recombines TRBV15 with TRBJ2-2, with D tentatively TRBD2 (5 bases). Germline values: CDR1 LNHNV, CDR2 YYDKDF (reference sequence). The CDR3 consists of 14 residues. V gave up 2 bases and J gave up 5 bases, with 9 bases separating them. CDR3 bases: TGTGCCACCAGCAGAAAGCGAGGGACCGGGGAGCTGTTTTTT. This sequence encodes CATSRKRGTGELFF.

In this sample, this clone turned up many times. The J gene is TRBJ2-1, the V gene TRBV6-4, with 13 bases lining up with TRBD2. The CDR3 length is 15 residues. Germline CDR1 reads MRHNA; CDR2 reads SNTAGT. J gave up 7 bases and V 5 bases, and 5 bases lay outside the gene matches. CDR3 loop: CASSTSGGATNEQFF. The CDR3 nucleotides are TGTGCCAGCAGTACTAGCGGGGGGGCTACAAATGAGCAGTTCTTC.

This clone was counted between two and nine times. V and J are TRBV14 and TRBJ2-1, with D possibly matching TRBD2 (5 bases). Germline CDR1 is SGHDN and CDR2 is FVKESK. The CDR3 length is 14 residues. The germline V and J ends were trimmed by 3 bases and 6 bases, with 12 bases remaining between them. CDR3 nucleotide sequence: TGTGCCAGCAGCCAGAGGGCCCCTTTCAATGAGCAGTTCTTC. Protein product: CASSQRAPFNEQFF.

The chain uses TRBV3-1 (or the pseudogene TRBV3-2) and TRBJ2-5; 8 bases fit TRBD1. The V segment lost 0 bases and the J segment 5 bases; nucleotides outside the gene matches: 5. Per germline, CDR1 LGHDT and CDR2 YNNKEL (reference sequence). This CDR3 spans 15 amino acids. The CDR3 region has the DNA TGTGCCAGCAGCCAAGAATGGGACAGGAGGGAGACCCAGTACTTC. Protein sequence: CASSQEWDRRETQYF.

Only one count was recorded for this clone. J is TRBJ2-7 and V is TRBV3-1 (or the pseudogene TRBV3-2); 9 positions match TRBD1. Germline V gene data show CDR1 as LGHDT and CDR2 as YNNKEL (reference sequence). CDR3 length: 15 residues. The junction had 11 bases not matched to a gene; V was cut back by 6 bases and J by 5 bases. CDR3 protein: CASSPLQGASDEQYF. The CDR3 region has the DNA TGTGCCAGCAGTCCGCTACAGGGGGCGTCGGACGAGCAGTACTTC.

V gene TRBV4-2 combines with J gene TRBJ2-3, with 11 bases aligning to TRBD2. This CDR3 is 17 amino acids long. V shed 0 bases and J 5 bases; nucleotides not matched to a gene: 7. CDR1 and CDR2 from the germline V gene are LGHNA and YNFKEQ. The CDR3 nucleotides read TGTGCCAGCAGCCAAGAAGTAGCGGGAGGGCCTTTAGATACGCAGTATTTT. Protein sequence: CASSQEVAGGPLDTQYF.

This clone occurred a few times. J is TRBJ2-3 and V is TRBV29-1, with D uncertain. The V gene lost 7 bases and the J gene lost 2 bases, with 16 bases spanning the gap. The CDR3 totals 14 residues. Germline loops: CDR1 SQVTM, CDR2 ANQGSEA. CDR3 coding DNA: TGCAGCGCCCTCATCGGAGCAAACACAGATACGCAGTATTTT. It specifies CSALIGANTDTQYF.

The chain uses TRBV4-1 and TRBJ1-1, with D perhaps matching TRBD1 (6 bases). Germline loops: CDR1 MGHRA, CDR2 YSYEKL. V lost 3 bases and J 5 bases, leaving 16 bases between the germline ends. The CDR3 spans 15 residues. This CDR3 reads CASSQEGGRRTEAFF. In nucleotides, the CDR3 is TGCGCCAGCAGCCAGGAGGGGGGGAGGAGGACTGAAGCTTTCTTT.

Comment on this clone: Additional DNA sequences in this sample encode the identical CDR3. The gene calls are TRBV18 and TRBJ1-4; D might be TRBD1 (6 bases). The CDR3 loop spans 15 amino acids. Trimming pared 1 base from V and 0 bases from J, leaving 6 bases between. Germline assignment: CDR1 KGHSH and CDR2 LQKENI. The CDR3 nucleotides read TGTGCCAGCTCACCACGGACAGCAACTAATGAAAAACTGTTTTTT. Protein sequence: CASSPRTATNEKLFF.

This chain joins TRBV6-5 and TRBJ2-7; 10 nucleotides agree with TRBD1. The CDR3 is 15 residues long. CDR1 is MNHEY, CDR2 SVGAGI, per germline. J lost 7 bases, V lost 5 bases, and 11 bases had no gene match. The CDR3 reads CASSKWDRGYGEQYF. CDR3 nucleotides: TGTGCCAGCAGTAAATGGGACAGGGGCTACGGTGAGCAGTACTTC.

CDR3 sequence: CASSLLGTSGSTDTQYF. The CDR3 nucleotides are TGCGCCAGCAGCTTGTTGGGAACTAGCGGGAGCACAGATACGCAGTATTTT. The chain employs TRBV5-1 and TRBJ2-3, with TRBD2 matching over 9 bases. Germline CDR1 is SGHRS and CDR2 is YFSETQ. J lost 0 bases, V lost 1 base, and 6 bases had no gene match. The CDR3 is made up of 17 amino acids.

This chain joins TRBV30 and TRBJ2-5; D call uncertain. CDR3 length: 12 residues. The V end was cut by 1 base, the J end by 3 bases, with 6 bases between. CDR1 GTSNPN and CDR2 SVGIG come from the germline V gene (reference sequence). The CDR3 region is CAWSAVKETQYF. The DNA for the CDR3 is TGTGCCTGGAGTGCAGTAAAAGAGACCCAGTACTTC.

This rearrangement joins TRBV15 to TRBJ2-7; D gene uncertain. Trimming removed 3 bases from V and 6 bases from J, with 18 bases in between. The CDR3 totals 15 residues. CDR1 is LNHNV and CDR2 is YYDKDF in the germline V gene (reference sequence). The CDR3 nucleotides are TGTGCCACCAGCAGGGAATCCGTCGGGTTTTCCGAGCAGTACTTC. Amino acids: CATSRESVGFSEQYF.

The rearrangement joins TRBV5-1 to TRBJ1-4, with 8 bases identical to TRBD1. CDR1 is SGHRS and CDR2 is YFSETQ in the germline V gene. Unmatched junction bases numbered 9, after V lost 4 bases and J lost 7 bases. CDR3 length equals 15 residues. DNA for the CDR3: TGCGCCAGCAGCCAAGGACAGGGTACCGGTGAAAAACTGTTTTTT. Protein sequence: CASSQGQGTGEKLFF. Full variable domain (remainder filled in from reference TRBV5-1 and TRBJ1-4): KAGVTQTPRYLIKTRGQQVTLSCSPISGHRSVSWYQQTPGQGLQFLFEYFSETQRNKGNFPGRFSGRQFSNSRSEMNVSTLELGDSALYLCASSQGQGTGEKLFFGSGTQLSVL.

The V gene is TRBV19, the J gene TRBJ1-6; a weak D match, TRBD1 (6 bases). CDR1 and CDR2 (germline): LNHDA, SQIVND (reference sequence). V lost 3 bases and J 8 bases, leaving 8 bases between the germline ends. The CDR3 sequence is 13 residues long. The CDR3 bases are TGTGCCAGTAGTATGGACAGTTATTCACCCCTCCACTTT. This codes for CASSMDSYSPLHF.

The chain links TRBV29-1 to TRBJ1-1; 7 bases agree with TRBD1. The CDR3 is made up of 14 amino acids. Germline V gene sequence: CDR1 SQVTM, CDR2 ANQGSEA. Trimming cost V 5 bases and J 4 bases; bases outside gene matches: 10. Written as DNA, the CDR3 is TGCAGCGTTTGGTTCCGGGACAGAATCACTGAAGCTTTCTTT. Its protein is CSVWFRDRITEAFF.

The chain carries TRBV11-2 and TRBJ1-2, with D uncertain. Looked up from germline, CDR1 is SGHAT and CDR2 is FQNNGV. Trimming removed 1 base from V and 8 bases from J, with 11 bases in between. There are 13 residues in the CDR3. This CDR3 is CASSLAAGGGYTF. The DNA of the CDR3 is TGTGCCAGCAGCTTAGCTGCAGGCGGGGGCTACACCTTC. Using reference TRBV11-2 and TRBJ1-2 for the parts outside the CDR3, the full variable domain is EAGVAQSPRYKIIEKRQSVAFWCNPISGHATLYWYQQILGQGPKLLIQFQNNGVVDDSQLPKDRFSAERLKGVDSTLKIQPAKLEDSAVYLCASSLAAGGGYTFGSGTRLTVV.

CDR3 region: CASSKAQGKAEAFF. In DNA form, the CDR3 reads TGTGCCAGCAGCAAAGCTCAGGGGAAAGCTGAAGCTTTCTTT. This rearrangement joins TRBV21-1 to TRBJ1-1; TRBD1 is the table's D call and was not checked against the DNA. TRBV21-1 is given as a pseudogene. The CDR3 is 14 residues long.

V usage is TRBV27 and J usage is TRBJ2-4, with 12 bases aligning to TRBD2. Germline V gene data show CDR1 as MNHEY and CDR2 as SMNVEV (reference sequence). CDR3 size: 19 residues. Germline trimming cut 6 bases from V and 0 bases from J; bases unmatched to any gene: 12. The CDR3 is CASRPRTSGDLLAKNIQYF. Here the CDR3 DNA reads TGTGCCAGCAGGCCAAGGACTAGCGGGGACCTACTAGCCAAAAACATTCAGTACTTC.